This TCR beta chain emerged from a study of brain T cells in children with intractable seizures. Clones were read by immunoSEQ multiplex PCR, and TCRdb kept only the in-frame ones, dropping some. The table records under 150,000 clones, 94% of them present only once. CDR1 MGHRA and CDR2 YSYEKL come from the germline V gene. Trimming cost V 0 bases and J 6 bases, with 6 bases left between them. The CDR3 is 13 residues long. The sequenced cases were selected for having the highest brain T cell transcript signatures. The starting material was peripheral blood, obtained at surgery. This sequence joins TRBV4-1 and TRBJ2-1, with D perhaps TRBD1 or TRBD2 (5 bases each). The clonotype was recovered from a boy younger than two with hemimegalencephaly and intractable seizures. In nucleotides, the CDR3 is TGCGCCAGCAGCCAAGAGGGGGTCAATGAGCAGTTCTTC. Encoded protein: CASSQEGVNEQFF.